Each of the 24 T cell receptor beta chains below was sequenced from the same sample in a study of blood T cell repertoires in COVID-19 (dated by TCRdb to 2020 to 2022). The method was the immunoSEQ multiplex PCR assay. TCRdb holds this immuneACCESS table with in-frame rearrangements only. Some clones are missing; in checked studies, unresolved V genes explain under half, and the rest has no known cause. Across this sample there are roughly 250,000 clones, with 70% to 90% seen only once. The top ten clonotypes cover roughly 1.6% of the sample. The sequencing input was PBMCs or T cells enriched from blood (not recorded which). The receptors were gathered from a woman aged 45-59 years who had recovered from COVID-19.

This sequence joins TRBV27 and TRBJ2-2; TRBD2 is a possible D gene (6 bases). Germline CDR1 reads MNHEY; CDR2 reads SMNVEV (reference sequence). This CDR3 spans 14 amino acids. V was clipped by 4 bases and J by 6 bases, with 12 bases between them. The CDR3 sequence: CASSWSGVAGELFF. The CDR3 DNA is TGTGCCAGCAGTTGGTCGGGAGTTGCCGGGGAGCTGTTTTTT.

The V call is TRBV5-3, the J call TRBJ2-5; 8 nucleotides align to TRBD2. TRBV5-3 belongs to the ORF category, with a function that is uncertain. With 7 bases clipped from V and 2 bases from J, the junction kept 10 bases outside the gene matches. CDR3 length: 15 amino acids. The CDR3 nucleotides read TGTGCCAGAGGTGAGCGGGGGCGCGATCAAGAGACCCAGTACTTC. Translated: CARGERGRDQETQYF.

This clone appeared once. The CDR3 DNA sequence: TGTGCCAGCAGTTTGGGGGCTGGGGGAACCTTC. Protein product: CASSLGAGGTF. The chain joins TRBV12-3 or TRBV12-4 to TRBJ1-2; tentatively, D is TRBD1 (6 bases). This CDR3 region has 11 residues. Trimming shortened V by 3 bases and J by 14 bases, and 13 bases separated the two germline ends.

The CDR3 is CASSPWGGYGYTF. CDR3 nucleotides: TGCGCCAGCAGCCCCTGGGGGGGCTATGGCTACACCTTC. The gene calls are TRBV4-1 and TRBJ1-2; TRBD1 might be the D (5 bases). This CDR3 comprises 13 residues. V was cut by 4 bases and J by 4 bases, with 10 bases left in between. Germline CDR1 is MGHRA and CDR2 is YSYEKL.

The CDR3 coding sequence is TGTGCCAGCAGTGATCGCCGCGGTACTGAAGCTTTCTTT. Protein: CASSDRRGTEAFF. The chain links TRBV25-1 to TRBJ1-1, with D unresolved. The CDR3 spans 13 residues. V shed 3 bases and J shed 5 bases, with 10 bases lying between them. In germline, CDR1 is MGHDK, CDR2 SYGVNS.

For this clone: The junction differs from germline at one of its ends, possibly a read error. The J gene is TRBJ1-5, the V gene TRBV2; 12 bases are a match to TRBD1. CDR1 and CDR2 from the germline V gene are SNHLY and FYNNEI. This CDR3 is 11 amino acids long. This chain's CDR3 is CASSDGTGGFF. The CDR3 DNA sequence: TGTGCCAGCAGTGATGGGACAGGGGGCTTTTTT.

This clone was picked up one time. This chain uses TRBV3-1 (or the pseudogene TRBV3-2) with TRBJ1-2; weak D call: TRBD1 (5 bases). This CDR3 has 14 residues. Germline CDR1 reads LGHDT; CDR2 reads YNNKEL (reference sequence). V was cut by 0 bases and J by 6 bases, with 11 bases left in between. CDR3: CASSQDGGGNGYTF. The CDR3 region has the DNA TGTGCCAGCAGCCAAGATGGGGGAGGTAATGGCTACACCTTC.

The rearrangement joins TRBV7-2 to TRBJ2-7; TRBD2 matches 7 bases. The CDR3 consists of 14 residues. The V and J ends lost 0 bases and 4 bases, in that order; junction bases with no gene match: 3. The germline V gene has CDR1 SGHTA and CDR2 FQGNSA. The CDR3 sequence is CASSLAVGGYEQYF. CDR3 DNA sequence: TGTGCCAGCAGCTTAGCGGTGGGAGGGTACGAGCAGTACTTC.

This chain links TRBV7-2 with TRBJ2-7, with D perhaps TRBD2 (5 bases). There are 16 residues in the CDR3. The germline CDR1 and CDR2 sequences are SGHTA and FQGNSA. V was cut by 1 base and J by 0 bases, with 13 bases left in between. The CDR3 DNA sequence: TGTGCCAGCAGCTTAGAGGGCGGGCCCTACTCCTACGAGCAGTACTTC. Its translation is CASSLEGGPYSYEQYF.

J is TRBJ2-5 and V is TRBV28; 7 bases are shared with TRBD2. The CDR3 length is 12 residues. The junction had 13 bases not matched to a gene; V was cut back by 10 bases and J by 11 bases. Germline assignment: CDR1 MDHEN and CDR2 SYDVKM. CDR3 sequence reads: CATETQGGIQYF. CDR3 nucleotide sequence: TGTGCCACTGAAACGCAGGGAGGGATTCAGTACTTC.

The rearrangement uses TRBV27 and TRBJ2-3; 7 bases agree with TRBD1. Per the germline V gene, CDR1 is MNHEY and CDR2 is SMNVEV (reference sequence). V lost 3 bases and J lost 5; bases outside the gene matches: 11. This CDR3 spans 16 amino acids. CDR3 sequence reads: CASSFKGQPRLDTQYF. The CDR3 DNA sequence: TGTGCCAGCAGTTTCAAGGGACAGCCGCGGCTAGATACGCAGTATTTT.

This sequence joins TRBV29-1 and TRBJ1-4; D is possibly TRBD1 (6 bases). The CDR3 has 13 amino acids. Germline V CDR1 and CDR2: SQVTM, ANQGSEA. Between the trimmed V and J ends, which lost 4 bases and 7 bases, there was a span of 13 bases. Here the CDR3 reads CSVVTGPVEKLFF. CDR3 DNA: TGCAGCGTTGTGACAGGCCCGGTTGAAAAACTGTTTTTT.

The chain is built from TRBV7-2 and TRBJ2-5; 10 bases fit TRBD2. With 2 bases clipped from V and 5 bases from J, the junction kept 11 bases outside the gene matches. CDR1 is SGHTA and CDR2 is FQGNSA in the germline V gene. CDR3 size: 17 residues. Written as DNA, the CDR3 is TGTGCCAGCAGCTTAAGCTTGCTAGCGGGAGTTCATGAGACCCAGTACTTC. Translated, it gives CASSLSLLAGVHETQYF.

The V gene is TRBV5-1, the J gene TRBJ1-4; a possible D gene is TRBD1 (6 bases). The germline V gene has CDR1 SGHRS and CDR2 YFSETQ. This CDR3 spans 15 amino acids. V lost 0 bases to trimming and J lost 6 bases, with 12 bases between them. This CDR3 reads CASSLEGRGYEKLFF. The CDR3 bases are TGCGCCAGCAGCTTGGAAGGGAGGGGGTATGAAAAACTGTTTTTT.

This clone was seen a few times. The chain has TRBV7-2 and TRBJ1-3; weak D call: TRBD1 (6 bases). CDR1 is SGHTA and CDR2 is FQGNSA in the germline V gene. With 3 bases removed from V and 0 bases from J, the gap between germline ends came to 12 bases. This CDR3 has 16 residues. The CDR3 here is CASSFTGRDSGNTIYF. The CDR3 DNA follows: TGTGCCAGCAGCTTTACAGGGAGGGACTCTGGAAACACCATATATTTT.

The chain combines TRBV28 with TRBJ2-7; no reliable D call. The ends were cut back, 2 bases at V and 7 bases at J, with 15 bases in the middle. The CDR3 sequence is 14 residues long. Per germline, CDR1 MDHEN and CDR2 SYDVKM. CDR3 DNA sequence: TGTGCCAGCAGTTTACCCCTCGGTTCGAGGGAGCAGTACTTC. The encoded protein is CASSLPLGSREQYF.

The sample holds one count of this clone. The chain combines TRBV5-1 with TRBJ1-1, with TRBD1 as a possible D gene (6 bases). V dropped 4 bases and J dropped 4 bases, with 14 bases sitting between them. CDR3 length equals 14 residues. Germline V gene lookup returns CDR1 SGHRS and CDR2 YFSETQ. This CDR3 is CASSPLQGTTEAFF. The CDR3 nucleotides are TGCGCCAGCAGCCCCCTACAGGGTACCACTGAAGCTTTCTTT.

In its sample, this clone was seen once. The chain joins TRBV7-9 to TRBJ1-1; no clear D gene. The CDR3 loop spans 14 amino acids. Trimming left V 6 bases short and J 4 bases short, with 15 bases between. Germline V gives CDR1 SEHNR, CDR2 FQNEAQ (reference sequence). The CDR3 region has the DNA TGTGCCAGCAGGATGTGGGGTGAGGGCACTGAAGCTTTCTTT. This sequence encodes CASRMWGEGTEAFF. Supplemented by reference TRBV7-9 and TRBJ1-1, the full variable domain reads DTGVSQNPRHKITKRGQNVTFRCDPISEHNRLYWYRQTLGQGPEFLTYFQNEAQLEKSRLLSDRFSAERPKGSFSTLEIQRTEQGDSAMYLCASRMWGEGTEAFFGQGTRLTVV.

This chain joins TRBV19 and TRBJ2-7; TRBD2 matches at 11 bases. Germline CDR1 and CDR2: LNHDA and SQIVND (reference sequence). This CDR3 is 15 amino acids long. With V trimmed by 6 bases and J by 2 bases, 6 bases remained unmatched. CDR3 DNA: TGTGCCAGTAGCCTGACTAGCGGGAACACCTACGAGCAGTACTTC. This sequence encodes CASSLTSGNTYEQYF.

This clone was seen a single time. The CDR3 region is CASSVVPSGRGDEQFF. CDR3 nucleotide sequence: TGTGCCAGCAGCGTAGTGCCTAGCGGGAGAGGTGATGAGCAGTTCTTC. This chain connects TRBV9 to TRBJ2-1; 10 bases fit TRBD2. V was pared by 0 bases and J by 8 bases, with 8 bases of the junction left unmatched. This CDR3 contains 16 residues. Germline V CDR1 and CDR2: SGDLS, YYNGEE. Full variable domain (missing parts from reference TRBV9 and TRBJ2-1): DSGVTQTPKHLITATGQRVTLRCSPRSGDLSVYWYQQSLDQGLQFLIQYYNGEERAKGNILERFSAQQFPDLHSELNLSSLELGDSALYFCASSVVPSGRGDEQFFGPGTRLTVL.

This clone was observed a handful of times. Germline is not matched at one junction end, which may reflect a read error. The V gene is TRBV7-2, the J gene TRBJ2-7, with 9 bases matching TRBD2. CDR3 length: 17 residues. The germline gives CDR1 SGHTA, CDR2 FQGNSA. CDR3 sequence: CASSIAESGGMPYEQYF. Written as DNA, the CDR3 is TGTGCCAGCAGCATAGCCGAGAGCGGGGGGATGCCCTACGAGCAGTACTTC.

The V and J genes are TRBV7-9 and TRBJ1-4; weak D call: TRBD1 (6 bases). Per the germline V gene, CDR1 is SEHNR and CDR2 is FQNEAQ (reference sequence). Between the trimmed V and J ends, which lost 4 bases and 3 bases, there was a span of 9 bases. The CDR3 runs to 14 residues. The CDR3 nucleotides are TGTGCCAGCAGCTCCAGGGGCGCTAATGAAAAACTGTTTTTT. It specifies CASSSRGANEKLFF. Combining the CDR3 with reference TRBV7-9 and TRBJ1-4 gives the whole variable domain DTGVSQNPRHKITKRGQNVTFRCDPISEHNRLYWYRQTLGQGPEFLTYFQNEAQLEKSRLLSDRFSAERPKGSFSTLEIQRTEQGDSAMYLCASSSRGANEKLFFGSGTQLSVL.

The V and J genes are TRBV10-3 and TRBJ2-1, with 9 bases fitting TRBD2. CDR1 and CDR2 (germline): ENHRY, SYGVKD. The CDR3 length is 14 residues. V shed 6 bases, J shed 5 bases, and the junction held 5 bases outside the gene matches. Written as DNA, the CDR3 is TGTGCCATCAGCCAGCGGGGGGTCCACAATGAGCAGTTCTTC. Amino acids: CAISQRGVHNEQFF.

This clone appeared a single time. The chain combines TRBV5-1 with TRBJ2-1, with 9 bases lining up with TRBD1. J was trimmed by 6 bases and V by 2 bases; bases with no gene match: 9. The CDR3 covers 16 residues. CDR1 is SGHRS, CDR2 YFSETQ, per germline. CDR3 in amino acids: CASSFTPGTGPNEQFF. DNA for the CDR3: TGCGCCAGCAGCTTCACCCCTGGGACAGGGCCCAATGAGCAGTTCTTC.